What follows is one T cell receptor (beta chain) and its context. Its binding antigen is unknown. CDR1 and CDR2 were assigned from the germline V gene as SQVTM and ANQGSEA. Its CDR3 holds 12 amino acids, cysteine through phenylalanine. No DNA was logged. Instrument used: NextSeq 550. The Human TCR Profiling Kit (MiLaboratory) was used to prepare UMI-labeled 5' RACE TRB cDNA libraries. cDNA synthesis used the entire amount of extracted RNA, and PCR amplification then used the entire amount of cDNA produced. Libraries were prepared in parallel with an identical number of PCR cycles. The published analysis was carried out like this. With a minimum of two reads required per UMI, MIGEC and MiXCR pulled out about 52,000 +/- 9,100 unique UMI-labeled TRB cDNA molecules from each library. Each library averaged roughly 40,000 +/- 10,000 functional in-frame TRB CDR3 nucleotide clonotypes without stop codons. Diversity metrics, including normalized Shannon-Wiener and Chao1, were computed in VDJtools after downsampling to 5000 UMI-labeled TRB molecules per sample. Clonotype-size-weighted physicochemical properties of the central five CDR3 residues (interaction energy, strength, volume and Kidera factor 4) were computed in VDJtools. TCRdb reprocessed the raw reads; every CDR3 protein sequence is a single record, and DNA is not supplied. V and J calls and clone size were set by TCRdb, not the authors. This sample's table lists some 150,000 distinct CDR3 sequences. The ten most abundant clones make up around 0.5% of the sample.

For each CD8+ T cell subset, flow sorting was done in triplicate, and about 300,000 cells per subset went directly into RLT lysis buffer. To exclude memory contaminants, naive CD8+ T cells were stringently defined as CD45RO-CCR7+CD27+CD95-. Peripheral blood mononuclear cells were isolated from buffy coats using standard density gradient centrifugation. A FACSAria III was used to flow-sort naive CXCR3-negative and CXCR3-positive CD8+ T cells. An RNeasy Mini Kit was used to extract total RNA from the sorted cells. The sample originates from a study of CXCR3-negative and CXCR3-positive naive CD8 T cells (dated by TCRdb to the late 2010s). At the level of the whole study: Approximately 140 million TRB reads were obtained in total, roughly 1.5 +/- 0.3 million reads per library. The TRBV-TRBJ cluster analysis covered naive subsets from several donors and memory cells from 3 donors. Data from under 12 donors, pooled across two independent experiments, went into the diversity and physicochemical repertoire analyses. Broad study findings and their caveats: Freshly isolated PBMCs were used for most assays because CXCR3 expression partially decreased after cryopreservation. TRB CDR3s from CXCR3-positive naive cells showed higher hydrophobicity (lower Kidera factor 4), lower energy, and higher strength and volume indices than CXCR3-negative naive cells. Comparably high repertoire diversity was found in both naive subsets, whereas much lower repertoire diversity was found in memory CD8+ T cells. Because surface CD5, which is linked to self-reactivity in mice, was comparable between the naive subsets, TCR interaction strength was also inferred from TRB CDR3 physicochemical properties. TRBV-TRBJ usage was similar between naive CXCR3-negative and CXCR3-positive cells from the same donor, while memory cells showed distinct patterns.

This receptor was identified in a human donor in good health. Some clones in this sample may be carry-over from other donors' samples. What was sequenced was naive CXCR3+ CD8+ T cells from blood. Read against the paper, the sample's cell subset or site label means: CD45RO-CCR7+CD27+CD95- naive CD8+ T cells expressing CXCR3 (TNR3+). The sequence links TRBV29-1 to TRBJ2-2. For the CDR3, the sequence is CSVDWVTGELFF.